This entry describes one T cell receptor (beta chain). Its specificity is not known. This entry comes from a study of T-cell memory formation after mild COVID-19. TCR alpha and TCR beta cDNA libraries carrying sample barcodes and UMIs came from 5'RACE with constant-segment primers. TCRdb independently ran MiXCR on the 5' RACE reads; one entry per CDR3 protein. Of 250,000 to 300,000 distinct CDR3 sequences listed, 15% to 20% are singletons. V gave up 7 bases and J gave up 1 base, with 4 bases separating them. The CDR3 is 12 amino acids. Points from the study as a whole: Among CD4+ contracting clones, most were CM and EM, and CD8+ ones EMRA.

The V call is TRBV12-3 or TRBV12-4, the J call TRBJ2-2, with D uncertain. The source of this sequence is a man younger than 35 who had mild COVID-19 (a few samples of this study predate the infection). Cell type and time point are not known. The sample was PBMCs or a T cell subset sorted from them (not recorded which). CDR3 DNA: TGTGCCAGCAAAGGGAACACCGGGGAGCTGTTTTTT. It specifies CASKGNTGELFF.